This entry concerns a single TCR beta chain. This sample is part of a study of CD8 T cells in Susac syndrome. Sequencing of TCR beta drew on CD8+ and CD4+ T cells from blood. CDR1 and CDR2 (germline): MNHEY, SVGAGI. The germline V and J ends were trimmed by 6 bases and 4 bases, with 7 bases remaining between them. The CDR3 covers 13 residues. With random hexamers, roughly 0.45 to 1 ug RNA was reverse transcribed. The amplification used immunoSEQ multiplex PCR on TCR beta CDR3; it spanned 54 Vbeta and 13 Jbeta. TCRdb analysed the immunoSEQ multiplex PCR reads with MiXCR anew, one entry per CDR3 protein. The data contain roughly 120,000 distinct CDR3 sequences, just under 95% of them singletons.

This clonotype was sampled from a human donor with multiple sclerosis. The source material was CD4+ T cells from PBMCs. The chain is built from TRBV6-5 and TRBJ2-6; D gene uncertain. CDR3 sequence (DNA): TGTGCCAGCAGGTGGTCAGGGGCCAACGTCCTGACTTTC. Protein product: CASRWSGANVLTF.